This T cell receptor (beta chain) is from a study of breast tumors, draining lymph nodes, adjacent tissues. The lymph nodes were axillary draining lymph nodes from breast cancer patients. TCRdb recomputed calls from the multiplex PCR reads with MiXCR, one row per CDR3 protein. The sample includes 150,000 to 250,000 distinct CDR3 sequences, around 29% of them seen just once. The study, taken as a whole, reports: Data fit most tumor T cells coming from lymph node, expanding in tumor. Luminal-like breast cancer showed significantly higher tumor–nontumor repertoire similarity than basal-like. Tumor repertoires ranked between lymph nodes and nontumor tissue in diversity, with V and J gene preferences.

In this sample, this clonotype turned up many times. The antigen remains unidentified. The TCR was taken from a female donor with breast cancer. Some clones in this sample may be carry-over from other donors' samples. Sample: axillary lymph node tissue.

The CDR3 coding sequence is TGCGCCAGCAGCTTGGACCCGGAGGGGAATCAGCCCCAGCATTTT. It is translated as CASSLDPEGNQPQHF. The chain employs TRBV5-1 and TRBJ1-5; D possibly corresponds to TRBD1 (5 bases). Germline loops: CDR1 SGHRS, CDR2 YFSETQ. The V gene lost 0 bases and the J gene lost 4 bases, with 11 bases spanning the gap. The CDR3 spans 15 residues.